This T cell receptor beta chain was recorded in a study of blood T cells in healthy people across ages. CDR1 and CDR2 from the germline V gene are MNHEY and SVGEGT. The ends lost 8 bases at V and 10 bases at J; junction bases unmatched: 17. The CDR3 totals 18 residues. A sample-barcoded 5' primer and a J-beta primer mix were used in a second PCR of roughly 7 to 11 cycles. Unique molecular identifiers of 12 random nucleotides labeled each cDNA. TCRdb recomputed calls from the 5' RACE reads with MiXCR, one row per CDR3 protein. The profile shows hundreds of thousands of distinct CDR3 sequences, 45% to 50% of them singletons.

The gene calls are TRBV6-2 or TRBV6-3 and TRBJ2-1; 16 nucleotides match TRBD2. The clonotype comes from a woman aged 55-75 years in good health. Sequences were obtained from blood. The CDR3 loop is CASSPGTSGRAVDWEQFF. CDR3 coding DNA: TGTGCCAGCTCTCCTGGGACTAGCGGGAGGGCCGTCGATTGGGAGCAGTTCTTC.